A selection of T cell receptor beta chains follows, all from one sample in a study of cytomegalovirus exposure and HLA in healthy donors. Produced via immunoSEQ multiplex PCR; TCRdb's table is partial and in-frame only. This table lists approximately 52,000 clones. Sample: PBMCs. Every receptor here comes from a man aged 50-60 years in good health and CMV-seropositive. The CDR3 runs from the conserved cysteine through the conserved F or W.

CALSPGNSNQPQHF | TRBJ1-5 | TRBV6-1
CASSVTAGQLDTQYF | TRBJ2-3 | TRBV7-3
CASSKVRGQETQYF | TRBJ2-5 | TRBV21-1
CASSQESLAGSTDTQYF | TRBJ2-3 | TRBV4-3
CASSPRGGDTEAFF | TRBJ1-1 | TRBV18
CASRLRGDTQYF | TRBJ2-3 | TRBV12-2
CASSLGLTVLYEQYF | TRBJ2-7 | TRBV7-2
CASSVAGGTTDTQYF | TRBJ2-3 | TRBV9
CASSHTGGGQQETQYF | TRBJ2-5 | TRBV7-9
CASSQDPDRANYGYTF | TRBJ1-2 | TRBV4-3
CASSYSGDEAFF | TRBJ1-1 | TRBV6-5
CATSRRGRDTEAFF | TRBJ1-1 | TRBV15
CATSRGERGGLFF | TRBJ1-4 | TRBV15
CASSWGTSGYEQYF | TRBJ2-7 | TRBV7-9
CASSLEGTFGYTF | TRBJ1-2 | TRBV11-1
CSGQGRPNTEAFF | TRBJ1-1 | TRBV29-1
CASSQGGTGGHEQFF | TRBJ2-1 | TRBV4-2
CASSLQGDYGYTF | TRBJ1-2 | TRBV27
CASSSQGRVGTEAFF | TRBJ1-1 | TRBV25-1
CASSLESGTGVETQYF | TRBJ2-5 | TRBV5-1
CASSTTSGPYEQYF | TRBJ2-7 | TRBV7-2
CASSQDLPSGSTAYEQYF | TRBJ2-7 | TRBV4-2
CAWDNLAGANTGELFF | TRBJ2-2 | TRBV30
CASSQRGGQSGANVLTF | TRBJ2-6 | TRBV4-3
CASSLDRGYEQYF | - | TRBV11-2
CASSADRATLAKNIQYF | TRBJ2-4 | TRBV11-2
CASSLVGFGGQDDGYTF | TRBJ1-2 | TRBV7-8
CAWRGTVLSNYGYTF | TRBJ1-2 | TRBV30
CAWTWTGGGSPLHF | TRBJ1-6 | TRBV30
CASSIDNYEQYF | TRBJ2-7 | TRBV7-2
CASSLGRENIQYF | TRBJ2-4 | TRBV5-6